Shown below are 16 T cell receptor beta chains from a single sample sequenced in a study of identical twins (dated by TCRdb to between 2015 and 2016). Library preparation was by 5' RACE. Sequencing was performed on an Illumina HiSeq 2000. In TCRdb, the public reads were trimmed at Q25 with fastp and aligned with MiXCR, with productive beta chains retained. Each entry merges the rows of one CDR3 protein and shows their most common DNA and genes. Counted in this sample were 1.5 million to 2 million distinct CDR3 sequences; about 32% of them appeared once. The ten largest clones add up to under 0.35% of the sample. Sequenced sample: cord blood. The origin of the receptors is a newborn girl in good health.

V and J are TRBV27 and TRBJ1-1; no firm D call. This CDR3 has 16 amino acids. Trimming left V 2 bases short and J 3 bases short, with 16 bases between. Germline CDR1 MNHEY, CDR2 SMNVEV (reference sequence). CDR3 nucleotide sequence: TGTGCCAGCAGTTTAGGAAGGGCGGCATGGGACACTGAAGCTTTCTTT. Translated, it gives CASSLGRAAWDTEAFF.

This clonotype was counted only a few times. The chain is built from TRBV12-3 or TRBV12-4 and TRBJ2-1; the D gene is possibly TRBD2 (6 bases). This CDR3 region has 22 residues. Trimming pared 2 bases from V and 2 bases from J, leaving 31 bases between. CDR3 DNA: TGTGCCAGCAGTTTATTTCCCCCCGGACGCCACGGGAGCCAATTGACCTACAATGAGCAGTTCTTC. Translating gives CASSLFPPGRHGSQLTYNEQFF.

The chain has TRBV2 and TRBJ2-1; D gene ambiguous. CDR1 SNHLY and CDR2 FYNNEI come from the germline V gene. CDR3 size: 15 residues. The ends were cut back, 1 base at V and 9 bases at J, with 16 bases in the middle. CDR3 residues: CASSEGRTQVSEQFF. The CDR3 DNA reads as TGTGCCAGCAGTGAAGGGCGCACGCAGGTCAGTGAGCAGTTCTTC.

The CDR3 coding sequence is TGTGCCAGCAGCTTTACGGGGGAGGCAACTAATGAAAAACTGTTTTTT. Encoded protein: CASSFTGEATNEKLFF. The V and J genes are TRBV11-2 and TRBJ1-4; D perhaps matches TRBD1 (5 bases). The V end lost 3 bases, the J end lost 0 bases, and 11 bases lay between the germline ends. In germline, CDR1 is SGHAT, CDR2 FQNNGV. The CDR3 covers 16 residues.

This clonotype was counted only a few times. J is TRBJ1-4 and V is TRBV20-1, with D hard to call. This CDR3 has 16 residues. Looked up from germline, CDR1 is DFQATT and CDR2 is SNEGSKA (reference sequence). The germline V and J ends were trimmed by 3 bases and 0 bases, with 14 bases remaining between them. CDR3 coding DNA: TGCAGTGCTAGTCTAAGAATTCTTGCAACTAATGAAAAACTGTTTTTT. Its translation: CSASLRILATNEKLFF.

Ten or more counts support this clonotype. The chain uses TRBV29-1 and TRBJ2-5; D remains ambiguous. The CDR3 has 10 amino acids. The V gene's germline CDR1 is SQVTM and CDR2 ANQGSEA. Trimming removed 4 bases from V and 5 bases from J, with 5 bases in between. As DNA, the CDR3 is TGCAGCGTTGCTGTCGAGACCCAGTACTTC. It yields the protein CSVAVETQYF.

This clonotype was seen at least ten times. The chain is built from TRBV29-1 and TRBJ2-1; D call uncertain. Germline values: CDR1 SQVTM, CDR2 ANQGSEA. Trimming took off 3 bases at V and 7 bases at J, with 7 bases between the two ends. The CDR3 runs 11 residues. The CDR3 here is CSVETRNEQFF. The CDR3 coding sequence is TGCAGCGTTGAGACCCGGAATGAGCAGTTCTTC.

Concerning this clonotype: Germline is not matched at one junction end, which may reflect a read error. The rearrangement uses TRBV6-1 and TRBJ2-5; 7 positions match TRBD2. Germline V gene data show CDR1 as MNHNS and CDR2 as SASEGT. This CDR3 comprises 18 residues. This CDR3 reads CASSATRTSSYPQQTQYF. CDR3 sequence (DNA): TGTGCCAGCAGTGCCACTCGGACTAGTTCTTATCCCCAACAGACCCAGTACTTC.

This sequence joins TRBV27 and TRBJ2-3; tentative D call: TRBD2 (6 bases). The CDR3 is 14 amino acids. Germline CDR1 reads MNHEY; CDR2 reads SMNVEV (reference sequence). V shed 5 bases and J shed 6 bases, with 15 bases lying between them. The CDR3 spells CASSPIWTTDTQYF. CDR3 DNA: TGTGCCAGCAGTCCAATCTGGACTACGGATACGCAGTATTTT.

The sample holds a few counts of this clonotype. Written as DNA, the CDR3 is TGTGCCAGCAGCTACGGGACTAGCGGGGCCGCGCCCAGGTACGAGCAGTACTTC. This translates into CASSYGTSGAAPRYEQYF. The rearrangement joins TRBV4-2 to TRBJ2-7, with TRBD2 matching over 13 bases. Germline V gives CDR1 LGHNA, CDR2 YNFKEQ. J lost 4 bases, V lost 5 bases, and 14 bases had no gene match. The CDR3 contains 18 residues.

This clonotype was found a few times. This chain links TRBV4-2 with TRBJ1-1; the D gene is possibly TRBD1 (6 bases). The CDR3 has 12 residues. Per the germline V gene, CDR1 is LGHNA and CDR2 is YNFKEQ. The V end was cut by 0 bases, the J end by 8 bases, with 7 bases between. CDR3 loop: CASSQDGGEAFF. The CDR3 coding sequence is TGTGCCAGCAGCCAAGATGGGGGCGAAGCTTTCTTT.

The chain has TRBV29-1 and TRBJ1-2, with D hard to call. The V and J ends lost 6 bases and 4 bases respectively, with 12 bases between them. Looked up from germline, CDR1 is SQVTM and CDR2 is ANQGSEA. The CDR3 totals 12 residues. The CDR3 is CSVDSLSYGYTF. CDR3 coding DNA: TGCAGCGTGGACTCTCTCAGCTATGGCTACACCTTC.

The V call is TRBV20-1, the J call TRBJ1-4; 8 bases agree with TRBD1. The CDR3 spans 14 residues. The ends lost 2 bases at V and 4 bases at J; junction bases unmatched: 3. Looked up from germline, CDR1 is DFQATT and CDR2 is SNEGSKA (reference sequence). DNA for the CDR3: TGCAGTGCTAGAAGGACAGGGATTAATGAAAAACTGTTTTTT. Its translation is CSARRTGINEKLFF.

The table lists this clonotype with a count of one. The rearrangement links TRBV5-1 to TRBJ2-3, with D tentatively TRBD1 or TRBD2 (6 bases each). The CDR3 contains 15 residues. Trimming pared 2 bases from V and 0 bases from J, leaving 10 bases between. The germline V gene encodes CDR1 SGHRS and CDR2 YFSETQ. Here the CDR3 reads CASSFGGHSTDTQYF. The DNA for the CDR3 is TGCGCCAGCAGCTTTGGGGGGCACAGCACAGATACGCAGTATTTT.

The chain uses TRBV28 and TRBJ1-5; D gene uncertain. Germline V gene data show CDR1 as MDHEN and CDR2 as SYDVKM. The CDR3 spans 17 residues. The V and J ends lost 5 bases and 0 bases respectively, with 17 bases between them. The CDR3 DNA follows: TGTGCCAGCAGTGCCACAGAACTACCCCCTAGCAATCAGCCCCAGCATTTT. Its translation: CASSATELPPSNQPQHF.

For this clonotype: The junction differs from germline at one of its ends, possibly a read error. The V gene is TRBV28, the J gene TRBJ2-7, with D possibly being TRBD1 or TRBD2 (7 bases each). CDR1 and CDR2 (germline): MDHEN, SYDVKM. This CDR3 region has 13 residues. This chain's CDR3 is CSSRGGTAYEQYF. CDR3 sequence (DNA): TGTTCCAGCAGGGGGGGAACAGCGTACGAGCAGTACTTC. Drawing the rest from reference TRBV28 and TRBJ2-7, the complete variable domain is DVKVTQSSRYLVKRTGEKVFLECVQDMDHENMFWYRQDPGLGLRLIYFSYDVKMKEKGDIPEGYSVSREKKERFSLILESASTNQTSMYLCSSRGGTAYEQYFGPGTRLTVT.